A single TCR beta chain is shown here with its context. This sample is drawn from a study of shared clonotypes between healthy human individuals. There are 15 residues in the CDR3. J gave up 7 bases and V 7 bases, and 10 bases lay outside the gene matches. Germline V gene data show CDR1 as SGHTA and CDR2 as FQGNSA. Sequencing used immunoSEQ multiplex PCR; TCRdb keeps in-frame clones, though not all of them. This repertoire shows 490,000 or so clones, around 78% found once; its top ten account for over 10%. This receptor was obtained from a woman aged 40 to 50 in good health. Some clones in this sample may be carry-over from other donors' samples. The chain links TRBV7-2 to TRBJ2-2, with 9 bases fitting TRBD1. Source material: PBMCs. The CDR3 DNA follows: TGTGCCAGCACCATGAGGGGACAGGGTAGCGGGGAGCTGTTTTTT. Its translation: CASTMRGQGSGELFF.